This T cell receptor (beta chain) was observed in a study of blood T cell repertoires in COVID-19. The CDR3 has 13 amino acids. The germline V and J ends were trimmed by 3 bases and 6 bases, with 12 bases remaining between them. The germline V gene encodes CDR1 MNHNS and CDR2 SASEGT. Original handling: Amplifying reference gene primers gave estimates of nucleated cell counts. Assay used: immunoSEQ multiplex PCR; TCRdb lists only in-frame clones, some missing. That table gives V, J and clone size, and the DNA gave D and trimming. The sample yields 100,000 to 150,000 clones, more than 75% seen once. The source is a woman in her sixties with acute or convalescent COVID-19. This sequence joins TRBV6-1 and TRBJ2-7; D may be TRBD1 (6 bases). Source material: peripheral blood. The CDR3 sequence is CASSDRGISEQYF. CDR3 nucleotide sequence: TGTGCCAGCAGTGACAGGGGAATTTCCGAGCAGTACTTC.